The TCR beta chain described here comes from a study of OX40 agonist ivuxolimab in advanced cancers. General observations from the study: At doses 0.1 to 3.0 mg/kg, CD4+ and CD8+ clones expanded.

Libraries were prepared by immunoSEQ multiplex PCR; TCRdb keeps only in-frame clonotypes and omits some of them. Seen here are 80,000 to 100,000 clones, roughly 94% observed once, and the top ten hold about 0.17%. The study sampled blood at baseline, cycle 4 day 1, and cycle 7 day 1. The V gene's germline CDR1 is SGHNT and CDR2 YENEEA. The length of the CDR3 is 17 residues. With 5 bases clipped from V and 3 bases from J, the junction kept 13 bases outside the gene matches. Notes on this clone: Its matching antigen is unknown.

The receptor comes from an adult with an advanced solid tumor such as melanoma, head and neck, liver or kidney cancer. V usage is TRBV11-3 and J usage is TRBJ2-3; 8 bases match TRBD2. The sequencing here drew on CD4+ or CD8+ T cells sorted from blood, taken in a trial of the OX40 agonist ivuxolimab. CDR3 loop: CASSRGGGTLSTDTQYF. DNA of the CDR3: TGTGCCAGCAGCCGGGGGGGCGGAACCCTCTCGACAGATACGCAGTATTTT.